The rows below give T cell receptor beta chains drawn from one sample of a study of blood T cells in healthy people across ages. TCRdb fed the 5' RACE reads into MiXCR, producing one record per CDR3 protein. The top ten clones hold around 21% of a sample with some 730,000 distinct CDR3 sequences, 22% of them seen once. The sequenced material came from blood. The source of these receptors is a man in his sixties or seventies in good health. The CDR3 runs from the conserved cysteine through the conserved F or W. Fields, in order: clone size, V gene, J gene, D gene, CDR3 DNA, CDR3 protein. A D gene is named only where the DNA matches it firmly. Not every row has a clone size; where given, it reads once, few, many or a size class.

few,TRBV21-1,TRBJ2-5,-,TGTGCCAGCAGCAAAGAGAGAGTGAAAGAGACCCAGTACTTC,CASSKERVKETQYF
few,TRBV3-1,TRBJ1-4,-,TGTGCCAGCAACCAAGACCCGGGACGAACTAATGAAAAACTGTTTTTT,CASNQDPGRTNEKLFF
few,TRBV6-1,TRBJ1-2,-,TGTGCCAGCAACCCGGGACAATCAAACTATGGCTACACCTTC,CASNPGQSNYGYTF
few,TRBV12-3/TRBV12-4,TRBJ2-7,-,TGTGCCAGCAGTCCGAAGGGACTGAAATACGAGCAGTACTTC,CASSPKGLKYEQYF
few,TRBV7-9,TRBJ2-3,TRBD1,TGTGCCAGCAGCCTCCGGGACAGTCCAGATACGCAGTATTTT,CASSLRDSPDTQYF
-,TRBV28,TRBJ2-3,-,TGTGCCAGCAGAGCCGTCGAAGGGGCAGGCCCCTCGCAGTATTTT,CASRAVEGAGPSQYF
-,TRBV6-5,TRBJ2-7,-,TGTGCCAGCAGCCTCCAGGGGGGGAGCTCCTACGAGCAGTACTTC,CASSLQGGSSYEQYF
-,TRBV6-1,TRBJ1-1,-,TGTGCCAGCAGTGAGAGGGGCGGCCTGGTCGAAGCTTTCTTT,CASSERGGLVEAFF
many,TRBV2,TRBJ2-6,-,TGTGCCAGCAGTGAGGGAAGATCTGGGGCCAACGTCCTGACTTTC,CASSEGRSGANVLTF
few,TRBV11-2,TRBJ2-3,-,TGTGCCAGCAGCTTTAGTGGGGCAGGAGGCACAGATACGCAGTATTTT,CASSFSGAGGTDTQYF
few,TRBV29-1,TRBJ2-3,-,TGCAGCGTTGGACCCCAGGAGGGTAAAACGCAGTATTTT,CSVGPQEGKTQYF
few,TRBV29-1,TRBJ1-4,-,TGCAGCGTTGGCGGCGGATTATCGACTAATGAAAAACTGTTTTTT,CSVGGGLSTNEKLFF
-,TRBV20-1,TRBJ1-1,TRBD1,TGCAGTGCTAGGGGGGACAGCATGTGGACTGAAGCTTTCTTT,CSARGDSMWTEAFF
-,TRBV29-1,TRBJ1-1,-,TGCAGCGGTCACAGGGCTACGAGAGGAGCTTTCTTT,CSGHRATRGAFF
-,TRBV20-1,TRBJ1-3,-,TGCAGTGCTAGAGGGCCAGTTGGAAACACCATATATTTT,CSARGPVGNTIYF
few,TRBV5-1,TRBJ2-5,TRBD2,TGCGCCAGCAGCTTGGTTTCGGGGAGGGAGGAGACCCAGTACTTC,CASSLVSGREETQYF
few,TRBV15,TRBJ2-3,TRBD2,TGTGCCACCAGTCCGCGGGGGGGCCTCTCCGATACGCAGTATTTT,CATSPRGGLSDTQYF
-,TRBV9,TRBJ2-3,-,TGTGCCAGCAGCCGGGCTAGCGGCACAGATACGCAGTATTTT,CASSRASGTDTQYF
-,TRBV9,TRBJ1-1,-,TGTGCCAGCAGCGTAGATTTGGGACCAGGATCGGGCGCTTTCTTT,CASSVDLGPGSGAFF
few,TRBV12-3/TRBV12-4,TRBJ2-1,TRBD1,TGTGCCAATGGACAGGGCTATGAGCAGTTCTTC,CANGQGYEQFF
few,TRBV18,TRBJ2-5,-,TGTGCCAGCTCACCTCCGGGAGATCAAGAGACCCAGTACTTC,CASSPPGDQETQYF
-,TRBV12-3/TRBV12-4,TRBJ1-2,TRBD1,TGTGCCAGCAGACCGACAGGGGGCGGATTGAGCTACACCTTC,CASRPTGGGLSYTF
-,TRBV7-3,TRBJ2-1,TRBD2,TGTGCCGGCAGCCCACCGGGACTAGCAGATGAGCAGTTCTTC,CAGSPPGLADEQFF
-,TRBV29-1,TRBJ2-3,TRBD2,TGCAGCGGGAGACTAGCGGGAACCACAGATACGCAGTATTTT,CSGRLAGTTDTQYF
-,TRBV5-1,TRBJ1-6,TRBD1,TGCGCCAGCAGCGCAGAGACAGGGGGAAATTCACCCCTCCACTTT,CASSAETGGNSPLHF
few,TRBV19,TRBJ2-6,-,TGTGCCAGTAGTATAATGGGATCTGGGGCCAACGTCCTGACTTTC,CASSIMGSGANVLTF
-,TRBV3-1,TRBJ2-1,-,TGTGCCAGCAGCCAGCACAGACTCTCCTCCTACAATGAGCAGTTCTTC,CASSQHRLSSYNEQFF
-,TRBV6-2/TRBV6-3,TRBJ2-1,-,TGTGCCAGCAGCCGACAGGGAGGATATGAGCAGTTCTTC,CASSRQGGYEQFF
few,TRBV10-2,TRBJ2-1,TRBD2,TGCGCCAGCAGCCTACTAGCGTCCAAGGGGGAGCAGTTCTTC,CASSLLASKGEQFF
-,TRBV27,TRBJ2-4,TRBD1,TGTGCCAGCAGTTTTTCCGGGACAGGGATATTTCGGTCCAAAAACATTCAGTACTTC,CASSFSGTGIFRSKNIQYF
few,TRBV4-3,TRBJ2-3,TRBD2,TGCGCCAGCAGCCATCAGTGGACTAGCGGAGTAGGGGGTACAGATACGCAGTATTTT,CASSHQWTSGVGGTDTQYF
-,TRBV6-5,TRBJ2-3,-,TGTGCCAGCAGGGAATCAAGAGATACGCAGTATTTT,CASRESRDTQYF
-,TRBV18,TRBJ1-3,-,TGTGCCAGCTCAATCGACCGCCGTTCTTCTGGAAACACCATATATTTT,CASSIDRRSSGNTIYF
few,TRBV20-1,TRBJ2-5,-,TGCAGTGTACTTCAAACGGGTACTTCGTACCAAGAGACCCAGTACTTC,CSVLQTGTSYQETQYF
-,TRBV5-5,TRBJ2-3,-,TGTGCCAGCAGCTTGGTTGTACAGGGAGATACGCAGTATTTT,CASSLVVQGDTQYF
-,TRBV6-5,TRBJ2-5,TRBD2,TGTGCCAGCAGCGGACTAGCGGGAGTAAAGACCCAGTACTTC,CASSGLAGVKTQYF
few,TRBV5-1,TRBJ1-2,-,TGCGCCAGCAGCTTGGACCCCGGCAGGGGAGTATATGGCTACACCTTC,CASSLDPGRGVYGYTF
-,TRBV7-2,TRBJ2-3,TRBD2,TGTGCCAGCAGCTTCTTAGCGGGGGAGACAGATACGCAGTATTTT,CASSFLAGETDTQYF
few,TRBV28,TRBJ2-3,-,TGTGCCAGCGTCAGAATTAGCACAGATACGCAGTATTTT,CASVRISTDTQYF
-,TRBV7-8,TRBJ2-3,TRBD2,TGTGCCAGCAGCTTTAAGAAGACGTCTAGCGGGATGTTTCTCGTGGCTACGCAGTATTTT,CASSFKKTSSGMFLVATQYF
few,TRBV5-1,TRBJ1-2,-,TGCGCCAGCAATGACGGTTCGACCAACTATGGCTACACCTTC,CASNDGSTNYGYTF
-,TRBV28,TRBJ1-6,-,TGTGCCAGCAGTTTAATGCAGGGGCTGTCCCTCCACTTT,CASSLMQGLSLHF
few,TRBV19,TRBJ2-1,TRBD2,TGTGCCAGTAGTAGCATAACCGCTAGCGGGAGTTCCTACAATGAGCAGTTCTTC,CASSSITASGSSYNEQFF
few,TRBV12-3/TRBV12-4,TRBJ2-3,TRBD2,TGTGCCACCACCCTAGCGGGGGCGACAGATACGCAGTATTTT,CATTLAGATDTQYF
-,TRBV29-1,TRBJ2-5,TRBD2,TGCAGTCCTATAGCGGGGGGTCGGAAGACCCAGTACTTC,CSPIAGGRKTQYF
few,TRBV12-3/TRBV12-4,TRBJ2-7,TRBD1,TGTGCCAGCAGTACGACAGGGGGCTCGTACGAGCAGTACTTC,CASSTTGGSYEQYF
-,TRBV28,TRBJ2-7,-,TGTGCCAGCAGTGGGCCGGGATACTCCTACGAGCAGTACTTC,CASSGPGYSYEQYF
-,TRBV12-3/TRBV12-4,TRBJ1-1,-,TGTGCCAGCAGTTTCGCAGGGAGACCACCTGAAGCTTTCTTT,CASSFAGRPPEAFF
-,TRBV11-2,TRBJ2-4,-,TGTGCCAGCAGCGCAATCCGAAACAACATTCAGTACTTC,CASSAIRNNIQYF